These 23 T cell receptor beta chains came from one sample sequenced in a study of blood T cells in healthy people across ages. Then a second PCR, running roughly 7 to 11 cycles, was carried out with a sample-barcoded 5' primer and a J-beta primer mix. TCRdb recomputed calls from the 5' RACE reads with MiXCR, one row per CDR3 protein. Found here are fewer than 2 million distinct CDR3 sequences, more than 35% of them singletons; the top ten hold more than 20%. Sequencing was done on a sample of blood. These receptors all stem from a human donor in good health.

The chain uses TRBV12-3 or TRBV12-4 and TRBJ1-2; D is uncertain. This CDR3 region has 15 residues. Trimming left V 3 bases short and J 2 bases short, with 13 bases between. In DNA form, the CDR3 reads TGTGCCAGCAGTTTGAGGGTCAGGAGAAACTATGGCTACACCTTC. Its protein product is CASSLRVRRNYGYTF.

The gene calls are TRBV4-1 and TRBJ2-7; 9 positions agree with TRBD1. The ends lost 4 bases at V and 7 bases at J; junction bases unmatched: 8. CDR3 length: 14 residues. Germline V CDR1 and CDR2: MGHRA, YSYEKL. CDR3 nucleotide sequence: TGCGCCAGCAGCCGTACAGGGGGCTTTCAAGAGCAGTACTTC. Amino acids: CASSRTGGFQEQYF.

The gene calls are TRBV29-1 and TRBJ2-7; TRBD2 matches 7 bases. The J call may be wrong; the DNA end is better matched by TRBJ2-5. Germline lookup yields CDR1 SQVTM and CDR2 ANQGSEA. The CDR3 runs to 13 residues. CDR3 protein: CSVVWGGTETQYF. Here the CDR3 DNA reads TGCAGCGTTGTTTGGGGGGGGACTGAGACCCAGTACTTC.

This rearrangement joins TRBV9 to TRBJ2-7, with a possible D match to TRBD2 (6 bases). The CDR3 covers 16 residues. Trimming left V 4 bases short and J 6 bases short, with 23 bases between. CDR1 and CDR2 (germline): SGDLS, YYNGEE. The CDR3, as DNA: TGTGCCAGCAGCCCACTGCCGGGGGTCGGGAGCTCCGAGCAGTACTTC. It is translated as CASSPLPGVGSSEQYF.

The chain combines TRBV6-5 with TRBJ2-4; either TRBD1 or TRBD2 may fit D (5 bases each). The ends were cut back, 2 bases at V and 7 bases at J, with 9 bases in the middle. This CDR3 spans 13 amino acids. CDR1 and CDR2 from the germline V gene are MNHEY and SVGAGI. The CDR3 sequence is CASSYEGTNIQYF. In nucleotides, the CDR3 is TGTGCCAGCAGTTACGAGGGGACGAACATTCAGTACTTC.

The chain couples TRBV9 to TRBJ2-1; TRBD2 matches at 8 bases. The CDR3 contains 18 residues. The junction had 12 bases not matched to a gene; V was cut back by 3 bases and J by 1 base. CDR1 SGDLS and CDR2 YYNGEE come from the germline V gene. This chain's CDR3 is CASSGLGTGGQSYNEQFF. DNA for the CDR3: TGTGCCAGCAGCGGACTGGGGACGGGGGGGCAGTCCTACAATGAGCAGTTCTTC.

This chain uses TRBV15 with TRBJ1-1; D ambiguous. The germline CDR1 and CDR2 sequences are LNHNV and YYDKDF (reference sequence). V was clipped by 1 base and J by 5 bases, with 11 bases between them. The CDR3 totals 14 residues. CDR3 coding DNA: TGTGCCACCAGCAGAGGAAACCTGGGTACTGAAGCTTTCTTT. Protein product: CATSRGNLGTEAFF.

The J gene is TRBJ2-1, the V gene TRBV5-1; D may be TRBD1 (5 bases). Per germline, CDR1 SGHRS and CDR2 YFSETQ. CDR3 length: 16 residues. With 4 bases removed from V and 1 base from J, the gap between germline ends came to 15 bases. DNA of the CDR3: TGCGCCAGCAGCCCGACCGCAGACAGATCCTACAATGAGCAGTTCTTC. This translates into CASSPTADRSYNEQFF.

This clonotype was found a few times. V is TRBV20-1 and J is TRBJ2-1, with TRBD2 matching over 10 bases. This CDR3 contains 15 residues. V shed 4 bases and J 2 bases; nucleotides not matched to a gene: 5. CDR1 is DFQATT and CDR2 is SNEGSKA in the germline V gene (reference sequence). As DNA, the CDR3 is TGCAGTGCTAAGCGGGGGGGGGCCCCCTACAATGAGCAGTTCTTC. It specifies CSAKRGGAPYNEQFF.

Note on this clonotype: The germline gene is not matched at one end of the junction; a read error may be the cause. The chain is built from TRBV27 and TRBJ1-1; D gene unclear. Per germline, CDR1 MNHEY and CDR2 SMNVEV (reference sequence). CDR3 size: 14 residues. This chain's CDR3 is CASSLYGPNIEAFF. DNA for the CDR3: TGTGCCAGCAGTTTGTATGGGCCAAACATTGAAGCTTTCTTT.

The rearrangement links TRBV7-2 to TRBJ2-7; 11 bases match TRBD1. The CDR3 spans 15 residues. The junction had 9 bases not matched to a gene; V was cut back by 6 bases and J by 5 bases. From germline, CDR1 is SGHTA and CDR2 FQGNSA. In DNA form, the CDR3 reads TGTGCCAGCAGGGGGGACAGGGGGGGATCTCACGAGCAGTACTTC. Amino acids: CASRGDRGGSHEQYF.

Remarks on this clonotype: The germline gene is not matched at one end of the junction; a read error may be the cause. The genes are TRBV6-4 and TRBJ2-3; 8 bases agree with TRBD2. Per the germline V gene, CDR1 is MRHNA and CDR2 is SNTAGT. CDR3 size: 15 residues. CDR3 sequence (DNA): TGTGCCAGCAGTGAGGTAGCGGGGAGATCAGATATGCAGTATTTT. Translation gives CASSEVAGRSDMQYF.

This clonotype was observed a few times. This chain joins TRBV9 and TRBJ2-7, with 10 bases lining up with TRBD1. Per the germline V gene, CDR1 is SGDLS and CDR2 is YYNGEE. This CDR3 has 15 amino acids. Trimming removed 2 bases from V and 5 bases from J; junction bases left unmatched: 7. CDR3 region: CASSVRDRGFDEQYF. The CDR3 region has the DNA TGTGCCAGCAGCGTCCGGGACAGGGGATTTGACGAGCAGTACTTC.

This rearrangement joins TRBV6-2 or TRBV6-3 to TRBJ2-4, with 7 bases aligning to TRBD1. TRBJ2-7 explains the end of the DNA better; the J call may be wrong. CDR3 length equals 17 residues. The germline V gene has CDR1 MNHEY and CDR2 SVGEGT. CDR3 coding DNA: TGTGCCAGCAGTTCTCGGATGAAAGGGGACAGTTTCACCGAGCAGTACTTC. This gives the protein CASSSRMKGDSFTEQYF.

The chain joins TRBV7-2 to TRBJ1-2; D not resolved. The V end lost 5 bases, the J end lost 6 bases, and 13 bases lay between the germline ends. CDR1 and CDR2 (germline): SGHTA, FQGNSA. The CDR3 covers 13 residues. This CDR3 is CASSPAGDDGYTF. The CDR3 region has the DNA TGTGCCAGCAGCCCAGCCGGCGACGATGGCTACACCTTC.

The chain links TRBV29-1 to TRBJ2-4; 8 nucleotides align to TRBD1. The DNA end favors TRBJ2-5, so the J call may be wrong. This CDR3 has 13 amino acids. The germline CDR1 and CDR2 sequences are SQVTM and ANQGSEA. CDR3 in amino acids: CSVERTGSGTQYF. The CDR3 DNA follows: TGCAGCGTTGAGAGGACAGGGAGTGGGACCCAGTACTTC.

This clonotype was picked up many times. The chain has TRBV9 and TRBJ2-5, with no clear D. Per the germline V gene, CDR1 is SGDLS and CDR2 is YYNGEE. The CDR3 has 14 amino acids. The V gene lost 0 bases and the J gene lost 1 base, with 7 bases spanning the gap. The CDR3 DNA is TGTGCCAGCAGCGTAGGTTCCAGCCAAGAGACCCAGTACTTC. Translated, it gives CASSVGSSQETQYF. Full variable domain (outside the CDR3, taken from reference TRBV9 and TRBJ2-5): DSGVTQTPKHLITATGQRVTLRCSPRSGDLSVYWYQQSLDQGLQFLIQYYNGEERAKGNILERFSAQQFPDLHSELNLSSLELGDSALYFCASSVGSSQETQYFGPGTRLLVL.

The chain uses TRBV28 and TRBJ2-5; maybe TRBD2 (6 bases). The length of the CDR3 is 14 residues. The ends were cut back, 4 bases at V and 9 bases at J, with 18 bases in the middle. The V gene's germline CDR1 is MDHEN and CDR2 SYDVKM. CDR3 protein: CASSSQEVGEAQYF. CDR3 nucleotides: TGTGCCAGCAGTTCCCAGGAGGTCGGGGAGGCCCAGTACTTC.

The rearrangement links TRBV12-3 or TRBV12-4 to TRBJ1-5; D is undetermined. This CDR3 has 15 amino acids. Trimming stripped 4 bases from V and 6 bases from J, with 16 bases between. The CDR3: CASSSFGEASQPQHF. The CDR3 region has the DNA TGTGCCAGCAGTTCCTTTGGGGAGGCTAGTCAGCCCCAGCATTTT.

The rearrangement joins TRBV7-2 to TRBJ1-1, with D maybe TRBD1 (5 bases). Trimming stripped 5 bases from V and 3 bases from J, with 13 bases between. This CDR3 comprises 14 residues. CDR1 and CDR2 from the germline V gene are SGHTA and FQGNSA. CDR3 amino acids: CASSLQTGDTEAFF. In nucleotides, the CDR3 is TGTGCCAGCAGCCTACAAACAGGTGACACTGAAGCTTTCTTT.

CDR3 sequence: CASSYPRQNYGYTF. The CDR3 DNA follows: TGTGCCAGCAGTTACCCGAGACAGAACTATGGCTACACCTTC. V is TRBV6-6 and J is TRBJ1-2; maybe TRBD1 (5 bases). V was clipped by 2 bases and J by 2 bases, with 9 bases between them. This CDR3 spans 14 amino acids. The V gene's germline CDR1 is MNHNY and CDR2 SVGAGI (reference sequence).

This clonotype appeared a few times. The chain uses TRBV7-2 and TRBJ2-1; D not resolved. The length of the CDR3 is 14 residues. The V gene lost 5 bases and the J gene lost 0 bases, with 8 bases spanning the gap. The germline gives CDR1 SGHTA, CDR2 FQGNSA. In nucleotides, the CDR3 is TGTGCCAGCAGCCAAACCCGCTCCTACAATGAGCAGTTCTTC. Its protein product is CASSQTRSYNEQFF.

The chain is built from TRBV20-1 and TRBJ2-1, with TRBD2 as a possible D gene (5 bases). V was cut by 5 bases and J by 9 bases, with 14 bases left in between. The germline V gene encodes CDR1 DFQATT and CDR2 SNEGSKA (reference sequence). CDR3 size: 12 residues. The CDR3 spells CSAAGVRAEQFF. Written as DNA, the CDR3 is TGCAGTGCTGCCGGGGTGAGGGCTGAGCAGTTCTTC.